A selection of T cell receptor beta chains follows, all from one sample in a study of cytomegalovirus exposure and HLA in healthy donors. Assay used: immunoSEQ multiplex PCR; TCRdb lists only in-frame clones, some missing. The sample includes 160,000 or so clones, roughly 80% of them seen just once. Material for sequencing was PBMCs. All receptors derive from a man aged 55 to 69 in good health and CMV-seronegative. Each CDR3 is given without its conserved first and last residue.

v_gene	j_gene	CDR3aa
TRBV5-4	TRBJ2-3	ASSPLAGGPDTQY
TRBV27	TRBJ2-7	ASSRNQGLAEYEQY
TRBV25-1	TRBJ2-1	ASIGRQGGTNEQF
TRBV7-9	TRBJ2-7	ASSLGQGLSYEQY
TRBV28	TRBJ2-2	ASSLQLAGGPVTGELF
TRBV11-2	TRBJ1-2	ASSRAGSLANYGYT
TRBV29-1	TRBJ1-1	SVESGGNTEAF
TRBV6-5	TRBJ2-7	ASSLQGLVVQY
TRBV7-2	TRBJ2-3	ASSLARLAGVTDTQY
TRBV19	TRBJ1-5	AARQGDQPQH
TRBV6-5	TRBJ1-2	ASTGAGGGGGYT
TRBV9	TRBJ2-3	ASSVVGTSGSYDTQY
TRBV7-9	TRBJ1-2	ASSLKTGLNYGYT
TRBV28	TRBJ2-5	AGAGTGGKQETQY
TRBV5-6	TRBJ2-1	ASSGAGGGTYNEQF
TRBV13	TRBJ2-2	ASSLGGLADLTGELF
TRBV29-1	TRBJ1-4	SVFETGYEKLF
TRBV21-1	TRBJ2-1	ASSESLAGISYNEQF
TRBV30	TRBJ1-2	AWSRTGYGYT
TRBV7-2	TRBJ2-4	ASSLEAGLARGKNIQY
TRBV6-1	TRBJ2-2	ASVEWGELF
TRBV6-6	TRBJ2-5	ASRETGGGKTQY
TRBV6-5	TRBJ2-4	ASSYPGGGNIQY